A selection of T cell receptor beta chains follows, all from one sample in a study of beta chain features in type 1 diabetes. Clones were sequenced by immunoSEQ multiplex PCR, and TCRdb holds only the in-frame ones, with some missing. This sample yields roughly 220,000 clones, of which 15% to 20% are seen a single time; 0.065% to 0.1% belongs to the top ten. Sequenced sample: naive CD4+ T cells from blood. The origin of the receptors is a man aged 30 to 39 with type 1 diabetes. The CDR3 runs from the conserved cysteine through the conserved F or W. The order of the fields is V gene, J gene, D gene, clone size, CDR3 DNA, CDR3 protein. The D gene is left open where the match is weak. Clone size is not always given. Where it is, it says once, few, many or a class for expanded clones.

TRBV6-5	TRBJ1-2	.	few	TGTGCCAGCAGTTTGGGAGGGTATGGCTACACCTTC	CASSLGGYGYTF
TRBV28	TRBJ2-5	.	few	TGTGCCAGCAGTTCCACTAGACCCGAGACCCAGTACTTC	CASSSTRPETQYF
TRBV29-1	TRBJ2-6	.	.	TGCAGCGTTGAAGGGGACTCTGGGGCCAACGTCCTGACTTTC	CSVEGDSGANVLTF
TRBV25-1	TRBJ1-4	.	.	TGTGCCAGCAGTGCAGCAGGTTTTAACGAAAAACTGTTTTTT	CASSAAGFNEKLFF
TRBV5-1	TRBJ2-5	.	.	TGCGCCAGCAGCTTAACGATGGAAGAGACCCAGTACTTC	CASSLTMEETQYF
TRBV30	TRBJ2-1	TRBD1	.	TGTGCCTGGAGGGTGACAGGGGTATCCTACAATGAGCAGTTCTTC	CAWRVTGVSYNEQFF
TRBV7-9	TRBJ1-2	TRBD1	few	TGTGCCAGCAGCCCCTCCAGGGACAGCAGGAACTATGGCTACACCTTC	CASSPSRDSRNYGYTF
TRBV28	TRBJ2-1	TRBD2	.	TGTGCCAGCAGTTTAGCGGGAGATGAGCAGTTCTTC	CASSLAGDEQFF
TRBV29-1	TRBJ2-3	TRBD2	.	TGCAGCGCTACTAGCGGGACGGTTGGAGATACGCAGTATTTT	CSATSGTVGDTQYF
TRBV7-3	TRBJ2-2	TRBD2	.	TGTGCCAGCAGCGTAGCGGGAGGGAACACCGGGGAGCTGTTTTTT	CASSVAGGNTGELFF
TRBV9	TRBJ2-1	TRBD2	.	TGTGCCAGCAGCCCTCAGGGACTAGCGGGAGGAGGGAAAAGAAATGAGCAGTTCTTC	CASSPQGLAGGGKRNEQFF
TRBV30	TRBJ1-2	TRBD1	few	TGTGCCTGGAGTGGGGACAGAGAAGGCTACACCTTC	CAWSGDREGYTF
TRBV6-5	TRBJ1-1	.	.	TGTGCCAGCAGTGACCCCAGGGTCCCTGAAGCTTTCTTT	CASSDPRVPEAFF
TRBV30	TRBJ1-5	.	.	TGTGCCTGGAGTCTAGAGGGACCACAGCCCCAGCATTTT	CAWSLEGPQPQHF
TRBV7-9	TRBJ1-5	.	few	TGTGCCAGCAGTCCTGGAGGCAATCAGCCCCAGCATTTT	CASSPGGNQPQHF
TRBV6-1	TRBJ2-7	.	.	TGTGCCAGCAAAGGACTCACTTCATACGAGCAGTACTTC	CASKGLTSYEQYF
TRBV14	TRBJ2-1	.	few	TGTGCCAGCACTCGAGGGACGGGAAATGAGCAGTTCTTC	CASTRGTGNEQFF
TRBV6-5	TRBJ2-3	TRBD2	.	TGTGCCAGCAGCTACGGACTAGCCGCCTCCCCGAATACGCAGTATTTT	CASSYGLAASPNTQYF
TRBV28	TRBJ2-4	.	.	TGTGCCAGCAGTTTTCCAGCAGAAAACATTCAGTACTTC	CASSFPAENIQYF
TRBV7-9	TRBJ2-1	.	.	TGTGCCAGCAGCGCCCCGCTGAGGGGCAAGAGGGGGAATGAGCAGTTCTTC	CASSAPLRGKRGNEQFF
TRBV4-3	TRBJ1-1	.	few	TGCGCCAGCAGCGCACAATTAGCGCGGGGGAGTGAAGCTTTCTTT	CASSAQLARGSEAFF
TRBV30	TRBJ1-1	.	.	TGTGCCTGGAGTCAAGGGCAAGTTGAAGCTTTCTTT	CAWSQGQVEAFF
TRBV7-2	TRBJ2-3	TRBD1	once	TGTGCCAGCAGCCGGACAGGGATCACAGATACGCAGTATTTT	CASSRTGITDTQYF
TRBV7-9	TRBJ2-3	TRBD1	few	TGTGCCAGCAGCAGTACAGGGGGAGATACGCAGTATTTT	CASSSTGGDTQYF
TRBV25-1	TRBJ2-7	.	few	TGTGCCAGCAGTGAAATGGGCAGGGGACAAAACGAGCAGTACTTC	CASSEMGRGQNEQYF
TRBV7-2	TRBJ2-5	.	.	TGTGCCAGCAGCTTAGATTTTTCGAGGGAGACCCAGTACTTC	CASSLDFSRETQYF
TRBV29-1	TRBJ2-3	.	few	TGCAGCGTTGATAGGGAGCTTAGCACAGATACGCAGTATTTT	CSVDRELSTDTQYF
TRBV7-9	TRBJ2-1	.	.	TGTGCCAGCAGCTTAGATGTCAATGAGCAGTTCTTC	CASSLDVNEQFF
TRBV9	TRBJ1-5	.	few	TGTGCCAGCAGCGTAGGACAGGGCAATCAGCCCCAGCATTTT	CASSVGQGNQPQHF
TRBV29-1	TRBJ2-5	.	few	TGCAGCGTGAAAAGGGACCAGAGAGGCCAAGAGACCCAGTACTTC	CSVKRDQRGQETQYF
TRBV5-4	TRBJ1-4	.	few	TGTGCCAGCAGCTTGGTGGGTCCGCAGGAAAAACTGTTTTTT	CASSLVGPQEKLFF
TRBV18	TRBJ1-1	.	.	TGTGCCAGCTCCCCGATGCAGGGTGGGAGCGGCACTGAAGCTTTCTTT	CASSPMQGGSGTEAFF
TRBV10-3	TRBJ2-3	.	few	TGTGCCACCACAGTCGAGCGGTTAGGAGGCGCAGATACGCAGTATTTT	CATTVERLGGADTQYF
TRBV9	TRBJ2-1	.	.	TGTGCCAGCAGCCCTCTTAAACATGAGCAGTTCTTC	CASSPLKHEQFF
TRBV20-1	TRBJ2-2	.	.	TGCAGTGCTAGATCGACCGGGGAGCTGTTTTTT	CSARSTGELFF
TRBV9	TRBJ1-5	.	few	TGTGCCAGCAGCCTCTCGGGGATTAGCGATCAGCCCCAGCATTTT	CASSLSGISDQPQHF
TRBV15	TRBJ2-7	.	few	TGTGCCACCAGCAGAGCGGGGGTTTACTCCTACGAGCAGTACTTC	CATSRAGVYSYEQYF